This entry lists 2 T cell receptor beta chains sequenced from one sample in a study of cytomegalovirus exposure and HLA in healthy donors. Primers for the PCR totalled 60 Vbeta and 13 Jbeta. Data came from immunoSEQ multiplex PCR; TCRdb stores just in-frame clones and leaves some out. The sample lists about 160,000 clones; less than 90% were seen once. Sequencing used PBMCs. The receptor source for this set is a male donor in good health and CMV-seropositive.

Worth noting for this clone: A read error may produce the germline difference seen at one junction end. This sequence joins TRBV7-6 and TRBJ1-1; 7 nucleotides align to TRBD1. Germline CDR1 and CDR2: SGHVS and FNYEAQ. This CDR3 has 14 residues. CDR3 amino acids: CTSRQTGMNTEAFF. The CDR3 DNA reads TGTACCAGCAGACAGACAGGGATGAACACTGAAGCTTTCTTT.

CDR3 sequence: CASSQTGTGNTIYF. The CDR3 DNA reads as TGTGCCAGCAGCCAAACAGGGACTGGAAACACCATATATTTT. The chain employs TRBV6-6 and TRBJ1-3; D is possibly TRBD1 (6 bases). Trimming removed 6 bases from V and 2 bases from J, with 11 bases in between. Germline V gives CDR1 MNHNY, CDR2 SVGAGI (reference sequence). CDR3 length equals 14 residues.